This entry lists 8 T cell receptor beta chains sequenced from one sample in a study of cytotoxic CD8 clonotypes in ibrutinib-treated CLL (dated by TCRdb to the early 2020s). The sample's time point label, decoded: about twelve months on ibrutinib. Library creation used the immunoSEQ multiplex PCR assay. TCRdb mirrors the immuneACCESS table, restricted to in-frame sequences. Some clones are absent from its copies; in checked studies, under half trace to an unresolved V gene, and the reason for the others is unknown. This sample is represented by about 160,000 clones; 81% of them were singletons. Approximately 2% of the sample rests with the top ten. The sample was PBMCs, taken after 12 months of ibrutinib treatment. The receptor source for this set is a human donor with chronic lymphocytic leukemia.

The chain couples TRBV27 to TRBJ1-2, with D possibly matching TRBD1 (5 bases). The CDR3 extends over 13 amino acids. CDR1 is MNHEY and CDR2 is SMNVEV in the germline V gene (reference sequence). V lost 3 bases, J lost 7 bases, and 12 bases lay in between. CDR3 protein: CASSFSQGVGYTF. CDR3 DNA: TGTGCCAGCAGTTTTTCGCAGGGTGTTGGCTACACCTTC.

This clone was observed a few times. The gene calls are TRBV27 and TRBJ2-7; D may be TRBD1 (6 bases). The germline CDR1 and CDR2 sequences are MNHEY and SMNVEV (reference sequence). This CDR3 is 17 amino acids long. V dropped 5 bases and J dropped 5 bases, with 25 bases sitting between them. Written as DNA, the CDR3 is TGTGCCAGCAGTCTGAAATCACCGGGACATTTCGGGGACGAGCAGTACTTC. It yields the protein CASSLKSPGHFGDEQYF.

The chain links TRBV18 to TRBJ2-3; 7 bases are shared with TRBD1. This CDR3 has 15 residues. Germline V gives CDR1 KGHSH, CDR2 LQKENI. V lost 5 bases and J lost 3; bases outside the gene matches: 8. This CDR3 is CASSSRGQTTDTQYF. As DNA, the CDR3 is TGTGCCAGCTCAAGTCGGGGACAGACTACAGATACGCAGTATTTT.

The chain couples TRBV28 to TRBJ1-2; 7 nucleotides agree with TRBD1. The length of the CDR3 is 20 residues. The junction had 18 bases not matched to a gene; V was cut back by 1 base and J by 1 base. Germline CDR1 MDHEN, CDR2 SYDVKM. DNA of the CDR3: TGTGCCAGCAGTTTATCTTTTCCCGGGACAGACGCTCTTTATAACTATGGCTACACCTTC. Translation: CASSLSFPGTDALYNYGYTF.

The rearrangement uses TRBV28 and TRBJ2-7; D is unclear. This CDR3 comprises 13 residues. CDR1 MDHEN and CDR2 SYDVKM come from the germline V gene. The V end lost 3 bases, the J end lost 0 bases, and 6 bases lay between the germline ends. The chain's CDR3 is CASSFGDSYEQYF. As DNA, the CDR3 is TGTGCCAGCAGTTTTGGGGACTCCTACGAGCAGTACTTC.

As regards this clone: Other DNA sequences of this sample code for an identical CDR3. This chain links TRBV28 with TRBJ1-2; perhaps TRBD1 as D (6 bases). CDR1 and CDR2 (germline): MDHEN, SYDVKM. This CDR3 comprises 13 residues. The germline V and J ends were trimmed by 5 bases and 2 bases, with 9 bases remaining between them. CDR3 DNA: TGTGCCAGCAGTCCGACAGGCAACTATGGCTACACCTTC. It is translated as CASSPTGNYGYTF.

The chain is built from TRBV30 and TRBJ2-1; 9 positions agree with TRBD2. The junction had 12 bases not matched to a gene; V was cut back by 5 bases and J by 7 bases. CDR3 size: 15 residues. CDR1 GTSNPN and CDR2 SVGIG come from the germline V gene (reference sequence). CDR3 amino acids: CAWEVGGRAGNEQFF. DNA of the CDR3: TGTGCCTGGGAAGTTGGCGGGAGGGCCGGTAATGAGCAGTTCTTC.

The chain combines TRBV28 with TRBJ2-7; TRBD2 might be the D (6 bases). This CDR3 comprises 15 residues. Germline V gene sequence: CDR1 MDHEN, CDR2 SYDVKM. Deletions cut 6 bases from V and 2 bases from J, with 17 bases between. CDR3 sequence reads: CASRDPSARTYEQYF. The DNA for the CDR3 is TGTGCCAGCAGGGACCCTAGCGCGAGGACCTACGAGCAGTACTTC.